This record concerns one TCR beta chain sequence. This clone's antigen is unknown. The record has no base qualities; no much larger clone is one base away. The sample has other DNA sequences that encode this CDR3 too. The sample belongs to a study of OX40 agonist ivuxolimab in advanced cancers. A note on the overall study: Ivuxolimab was an agonistic, fully human IgG2 monoclonal antibody directed against OX40 (CD134), a costimulatory receptor. Intravenous ivuxolimab was administered to patients every 2 weeks at six dose levels: 0.01, 0.1, 0.3, 1.5, 3 and 10 mg/kg. Partial responses were achieved by three dose-escalation patients, of whom one had hepatocellular carcinoma and two had cutaneous melanoma. In the dose-escalation cohort, roughly 80% of patients were male, and the mean age was around 60 years, with a range of 23 to 79. Patients were allowed to have had prior anti-PD-1, anti-PD-L1 or anti-CTLA-4 therapy, and 40% of the dose-escalation patients had previously received checkpoint inhibitors. The paper describes the monotherapy dose-escalation part (N ≈ 50 patients) of the phase I trial of ivuxolimab. Of the 52 patients in dose escalation, approximately 20 had hepatocellular carcinoma, about 15 had melanoma, 9 had renal cell carcinoma and 9 had head and neck cancer. The point of sequencing TCRbeta in the periphery was to test whether ivuxolimab changed TCR sequence diversity and drove clonal T-cell expansion.

Results and caveats for the whole study, not just this receptor: Low levels of normalized T-cell clonal expansion were also shown by some nonresponding patients. At doses of 0.1 to 3.0 mg/kg, clonal expansion of both CD4+ and CD8+ T cells in blood was seen between baseline and week 6. On average, CD8+ T cells showed more expanded clones than CD4+ T cells after ivuxolimab. Antigen specificity was not determined for the clonally expanded peripheral T cells. In the 0.1-3.0 mg/kg groups, partial responders had among the lowest normalized peripheral clonal expansion, particularly in CD8+ T cells.

Genomic DNA was isolated from the sorted cells so that the TCRbeta CDR3 region could be sequenced. The immunoSEQ Assay was used for sequencing of TCRbeta CDR3 regions. Drawn from immuneACCESS, this table holds only the in-frame rearrangements with V and J called that TCRdb kept. Clones are partly lost; checked studies trace under half to an unresolved V gene and leave the rest unexplained. This sample lists about 83,000 clones; about 81% were detected once. The leading ten clones occupy roughly 1.7% of the sample. Trimming at the junction amounts to 5 bases on V and 0 bases on J, and the germline ends lie 10 bases apart. The CDR3 holds 14 amino acids from the cysteine to the phenylalanine. The retained sequence is limited to the CDR3, 42 bases, with the frame set at the first base. Via the germline V gene, CDR1 is SGHRS and CDR2 YFSETQ. The trial excluded patients who had a history of autoimmune disease or were on systemic immunosuppression. In every dose cohort, peripheral blood was drawn for TCR sequencing at baseline, cycle 4 day 1, and cycle 7 day 1. Samples were obtained from an open-label, multicenter, first-in-human phase I dose-escalation trial of ivuxolimab. Adults with locally advanced or metastatic melanoma, renal cell carcinoma, hepatocellular carcinoma or head and neck squamous cell carcinoma were enrolled in the trial. CD4+ and CD8+ T cells were sorted separately from peripheral blood before TCR sequencing.

The chain joins TRBV5-1 to TRBJ2-3; the D gene is perhaps TRBD2, from 5 matching bases. The sample consisted of CD4+ or CD8+ T cells sorted from blood, taken in a trial of the OX40 agonist ivuxolimab. This sequence originates from an adult with an advanced solid tumor such as melanoma, head and neck, liver or kidney cancer. The nucleotides are TGCGCCAGCAGTAGGACTGCTAGCACAGATACGCAGTATTTT. This sequence encodes CASSRTASTDTQYF.